Each of the 17 T cell receptor beta chains below was sequenced from the same sample in a study of CD8+ T cells in alopecia areata. Treatment of the sample: oral pan-JAK inhibitor, 5-10 mg twice daily. Following RNA extraction, reverse transcription yielded cDNA that acted as the sequencing template. The method was immunoSEQ multiplex PCR; TCRdb's version includes in-frame clones alone and lacks a portion of them. The table lists 120,000 to 150,000 clones, around four fifths of them singletons. The sample was CD8+ T cells sorted from blood, taken at week 4, from a patient treated with tofacitinib. These receptors all stem from a human donor with alopecia areata.

This chain links TRBV2 with TRBJ1-1; no firm D call. The CDR3 spans 14 residues. The germline gives CDR1 SNHLY, CDR2 FYNNEI. Trimming cost V 1 base and J 0 bases, with 6 bases left between them. CDR3 region: CASSEDSLNTEAFF. In DNA form, the CDR3 reads TGTGCCAGCAGTGAAGACAGCCTGAACACTGAAGCTTTCTTT. Variable domain in full (rest from reference TRBV2 and TRBJ1-1): EPEVTQTPSHQVTQMGQEVILRCVPISNHLYFYWYRQILGQKVEFLVSFYNNEISEKSEIFDDQFSVERPDGSNFTLKIRSTKLEDSAMYFCASSEDSLNTEAFFGQGTRLTVV.

The chain recombines TRBV13 with TRBJ2-7; D gene ambiguous. CDR3 size: 11 residues. V shed 4 bases and J shed 3 bases, with 4 bases lying between them. In germline, CDR1 is PRHDT, CDR2 FYEKMQ (reference sequence). The CDR3 here is CASSSNYEQYF. CDR3 nucleotide sequence: TGTGCCAGCAGCTCGAACTACGAGCAGTACTTC.

The gene calls are TRBV7-9 and TRBJ2-5; 7 bases map to TRBD1. The CDR3 has 15 amino acids. CDR1 is SEHNR, CDR2 FQNEAQ, per germline (reference sequence). Trimming took 5 bases from V and 0 from J; bases not matched to a gene: 6. In nucleotides, the CDR3 is TGTGCCAGCAGCCCATCGGACAGGAACCAAGAGACCCAGTACTTC. It codes for CASSPSDRNQETQYF.

The chain is built from TRBV5-1 and TRBJ2-7; D is perhaps TRBD1 or TRBD2 (6 bases each). CDR1 and CDR2 (germline): SGHRS, YFSETQ. The CDR3 contains 14 residues. The ends were cut back, 0 bases at V and 6 bases at J, with 13 bases in the middle. CDR3 nucleotide sequence: TGCGCCAGCAGCTTGGGGACCGGGGGCTTCGAGCAGTACTTC. Amino acid sequence: CASSLGTGGFEQYF. The entire variable domain, with the rest obtained from reference TRBV5-1 and TRBJ2-7, is as follows: KAGVTQTPRYLIKTRGQQVTLSCSPISGHRSVSWYQQTPGQGLQFLFEYFSETQRNKGNFPGRFSGRQFSNSRSEMNVSTLELGDSALYLCASSLGTGGFEQYFGPGTRLTVT.

The V call is TRBV7-8, the J call TRBJ2-7; 8 bases fit TRBD1. With V trimmed by 4 bases and J by 7 bases, 9 bases remained unmatched. CDR3 size: 14 residues. From germline, CDR1 is SGHVS and CDR2 FQNEAQ. In DNA, the CDR3 is TGTGCCAGCAGCTCAACCTCCAGGGGGCGTGAGCAGTACTTC. Encoded protein: CASSSTSRGREQYF.

The V gene is TRBV4-3, the J gene TRBJ1-1, with D possibly being TRBD1 (5 bases). The CDR3 has 14 amino acids. Per germline, CDR1 LGHNA and CDR2 YSLEER. Trimming removed 0 bases at V and 3 bases at J, with 8 bases between. The CDR3 loop is CASSQDRVYTEAFF. The CDR3 bases are TGCGCCAGCAGCCAAGACAGGGTCTACACTGAAGCTTTCTTT.

The chain carries TRBV5-1 and TRBJ2-2; D is uncertain. V lost 2 bases, J lost 11 bases, and 7 bases lay in between. CDR1 and CDR2 from the germline V gene are SGHRS and YFSETQ. CDR3 size: 11 residues. In nucleotides, the CDR3 is TGCGCCAGCAGCTTCGGCCCCGAGCTGTTTTTT. Its protein product is CASSFGPELFF.

This chain joins TRBV7-6 and TRBJ1-4; possible D gene TRBD1, 6 bases. The CDR3 contains 15 residues. CDR1 SGHVS and CDR2 FNYEAQ come from the germline V gene. V lost 4 bases to trimming and J lost 8 bases, with 17 bases between them. The CDR3 here is CASSSTGGGLEKLFF. DNA for the CDR3: TGTGCCAGCAGCTCCACCGGAGGGGGTTTGGAAAAACTGTTTTTT.

This clone occurred a few times. Other DNA sequences from this sample encode an identical CDR3 as well. The rearrangement links TRBV9 to TRBJ2-7, with TRBD2 matching over 7 bases. Germline-derived CDR1 and CDR2 are SGDLS and YYNGEE. The trim removed 4 bases at V and 4 bases at J, leaving 2 bases unmatched. CDR3 length equals 12 residues. The chain's CDR3 is CASSPGGYEQYF. The DNA for the CDR3 is TGTGCCAGCAGCCCCGGGGGGTACGAGCAGTACTTC.

The chain links TRBV10-3 to TRBJ2-1; D assignment may be TRBD1 or TRBD2 (5 bases each). Per germline, CDR1 ENHRY and CDR2 SYGVKD. This CDR3 region has 14 residues. Trimming removed 5 bases at V and 7 bases at J, with 15 bases between. DNA for the CDR3: TGTGCCATCAGTCCGGGACCGGTTTGGAATGAGCAGTTCTTC. Translation: CAISPGPVWNEQFF.

The V call is TRBV2, the J call TRBJ2-7, with D perhaps TRBD1 or TRBD2 (5 bases each). This CDR3 has 13 amino acids. Trimming removed 5 bases at V and 4 bases at J, with 12 bases between. Germline loops: CDR1 SNHLY, CDR2 FYNNEI. This CDR3 is CASSPGPRYEQYF. The CDR3 DNA follows: TGTGCCAGCAGTCCGGGACCCCGATACGAGCAGTACTTC.

In its sample, this clone was seen once. The CDR3 here is CASSFGDPSYEQYF. As DNA, the CDR3 is TGCGCCAGCAGCTTTGGGGATCCCTCCTACGAGCAGTACTTC. The chain has TRBV5-1 and TRBJ2-7; no firm D call. Germline-derived CDR1 and CDR2 are SGHRS and YFSETQ. The CDR3 length is 14 residues. V was pared by 2 bases and J by 0 bases, with 9 bases between.

The V and J genes are TRBV30 and TRBJ1-4, with D unclear. The germline gives CDR1 GTSNPN, CDR2 SVGIG (reference sequence). V was cut by 3 bases and J by 4 bases, with 9 bases left in between. The CDR3 consists of 13 residues. The CDR3, as DNA: TGTGCCTGGAGCGAAGGGAATAATGAAAAACTGTTTTTT. This encodes CAWSEGNNEKLFF.

V usage is TRBV4-3 and J usage is TRBJ1-1, with D possibly being TRBD1 (6 bases). The germline gives CDR1 LGHNA, CDR2 YSLEER. CDR3 size: 15 residues. V lost 2 bases and J 0 bases, leaving 10 bases between the germline ends. This CDR3 is CASSQPGHMNTEAFF. In nucleotides, the CDR3 is TGCGCCAGCAGCCAACCGGGACATATGAACACTGAAGCTTTCTTT.

V is TRBV2 and J is TRBJ2-1; TRBD1 matches 7 bases. Germline V lookup: CDR1 SNHLY, CDR2 FYNNEI. Trimming removed 7 bases from V and 5 bases from J; junction bases left unmatched: 5. This CDR3 is 13 amino acids long. The CDR3 nucleotides are TGTGCCAGCATAGGGGGCCTGGACAATGAGCAGTTCTTC. Its protein product is CASIGGLDNEQFF.

The CDR3 region has the DNA TGTGCCAGCAGCTTAGGCCTAAGGTCCAGGCAGTATTTT. It codes for CASSLGLRSRQYF. The gene calls are TRBV13 and TRBJ2-3, with D unclear. V was cut by 0 bases and J by 11 bases, with 12 bases left in between. The CDR3 contains 13 residues. The V gene's germline CDR1 is PRHDT and CDR2 FYEKMQ (reference sequence).

The V call is TRBV4-3, the J call TRBJ2-7; maybe TRBD1 (5 bases). The germline V gene encodes CDR1 LGHNA and CDR2 YSLEER. The CDR3 runs 15 residues. Trimming stripped 0 bases from V and 3 bases from J, with 12 bases between. CDR3 nucleotides: TGCGCCAGCAGCCAAGAACCCAGGGATTTCTACGAGCAGTACTTC. Encoded protein: CASSQEPRDFYEQYF.